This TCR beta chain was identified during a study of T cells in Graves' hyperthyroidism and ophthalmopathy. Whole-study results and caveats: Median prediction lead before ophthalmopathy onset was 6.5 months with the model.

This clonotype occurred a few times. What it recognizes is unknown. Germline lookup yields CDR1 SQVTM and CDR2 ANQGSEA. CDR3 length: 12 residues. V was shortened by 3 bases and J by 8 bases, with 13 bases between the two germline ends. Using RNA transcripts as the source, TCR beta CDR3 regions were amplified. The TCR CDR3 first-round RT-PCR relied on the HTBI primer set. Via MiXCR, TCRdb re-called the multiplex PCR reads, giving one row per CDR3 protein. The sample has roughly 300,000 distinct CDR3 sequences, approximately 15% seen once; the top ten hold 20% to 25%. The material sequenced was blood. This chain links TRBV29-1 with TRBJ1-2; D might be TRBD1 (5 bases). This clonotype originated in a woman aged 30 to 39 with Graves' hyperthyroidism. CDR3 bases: TGCAGCGTTGATCAGGGTGCGTTCGGCTACACCTTC. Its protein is CSVDQGAFGYTF.